The sequence of this T cell receptor beta chain was determined in a study of T cells in women clearing cervical HPV infection. On the study more broadly: Blood came at first lesion visit for cases, post-clearance for controls.

The method was immunoSEQ multiplex PCR; TCRdb's version includes in-frame clones alone and lacks a portion of them. The listing contains 45,000 to 50,000 clones. Sequences were obtained from blood buffy coat. This TCR derives from a woman between 18 and 69 years old with a cervical HPV16 infection that either progressed to CIN3+ or cleared (not recorded which).

The DNA read from the CDR3 is TGCGCCAGCAGCTACGGACAGGGGGCTAAAGTTCGTGAG. Its protein product is CASSYGQGAKVRE. The whole CDR3 sequence is CASSYGQGAKVREQFF. The chain couples TRBV5-1 to TRBJ2-1, with 11 bases that match TRBD1. Read data end 3 residues before the CDR3 end; the end is taken from the germline J gene. The CDR3 loop spans 16 amino acids. The V segment lost 3 bases and the J segment 9 bases; nucleotides outside the gene matches: 11. The germline CDR1 and CDR2 sequences are SGHRS and YFSETQ.